Below, one T cell receptor beta chain is given with its context. Its cognate antigen is unknown. The sample originates from a study of CXCR3-negative and CXCR3-positive naive CD8 T cells. Study-wide context: The libraries yielded about 130 million TRB reads, about 1.5 +/- 0.3 million each.

The germline gives CDR1 SQVTM, CDR2 ANQGSEA. The CDR3 contains 14 residues. All TRB cDNA libraries came from 5' RACE performed with UMI labels. TCRdb re-called the 5' RACE reads and shows each CDR3 protein once, DNA omitted. The sample table includes 60,000 to 65,000 distinct CDR3 sequences. Study-wide findings and caveats: Naive cells that were CXCR3-positive had more hydrophobic TRB CDR3s (compared with CXCR3-negative naive cells). Both of the naive subsets showed about the same high diversity, but memory CD8+ cells had much less. Similar TRBV-TRBJ usage was seen in naive cells (both CXCR3-negative and CXCR3-positive), but memory cells differed.

The J gene is TRBJ2-7, the V gene TRBV29-1; TCRdb picks TRBD1, but there is no DNA to check that call. Sample: naive CXCR3+ CD8+ T cells from blood. Subset given: CD45RO-CCR7+CD27+CD95- naive CD8+ T cells expressing CXCR3 (TNR3+). The clonotype was recovered from a human donor in good health. Some clones in this sample may be carry-over from other donors' samples. CDR3 sequence reads: CSVGWQGTPYEQYF.